This is a list of T cell receptor beta chains from one sample in a study of T and B cells in COVID-19 patients. TCRdb reanalysed the multiplex PCR reads using MiXCR and keeps one entry per CDR3 protein. The top ten clones hold about 45% of a sample with 3,700 or so distinct CDR3 sequences, approximately 26% of them seen once. The sample was blood. The origin of the receptors is a human donor with active COVID-19. The donor label of this sample is uncertain. Both conserved end residues are trimmed from each CDR3. Each record gives: V gene, J gene, clone size, CDR3 protein. Not all rows give a size; the values are once, few, many and, for expanded clones, a class.

>TRBV6-1|TRBJ2-6|many
ASSSIPPGPTSGANVLT
>TRBV7-6|TRBJ2-3|-
ASSFKSQTSTDTQY
>TRBV27|TRBJ2-1|-
ASRLAGEAYNEQF
>TRBV6-2/TRBV6-3|TRBJ2-3|medium-sized
ASSYVGMGTQY
>TRBV19|TRBJ2-6|medium-sized
ASQKGVLSGANVLT
>TRBV14|TRBJ2-3|-
ASSQGRHTDTQY
>TRBV6-1|TRBJ2-7|few
ASSELLQYEQY
>TRBV6-1|TRBJ2-5|medium-sized
ASSLGGTQY
>TRBV6-5|TRBJ1-3|-
ASSYSGGISGNTIY
>TRBV15|TRBJ1-6|medium-sized
ATSRDRDISTLH
>TRBV6-5|TRBJ2-1|medium-sized
ASSRKGSTYNEQF
>TRBV10-3|TRBJ1-5|few
AIRSDSGNQPQH
>TRBV19|TRBJ1-3|medium-sized
ASSPLDVTSGNTIY
>TRBV5-6|TRBJ2-5|medium-sized
ASSLDLEETQY
>TRBV27|TRBJ2-6|medium-sized
ASRARGGGSGANVLT
>TRBV20-1|TRBJ2-7|-
SARGLREQY
>TRBV20-1|TRBJ2-7|few
SANPTEARSYEQY
>TRBV5-5|TRBJ2-5|-
ASSQGSSGTETQY
>TRBV18|TRBJ1-2|medium-sized
ASSPRRTRENYGYT
>TRBV19|TRBJ1-5|many
ASSIEVGSAFNQPQH